The 28 T cell receptor beta chains given below trace back to one sample, sequenced in a study of blood T cell repertoires in COVID-19. The protocol was immunoSEQ multiplex PCR, while the TCRdb copy is restricted to in-frame clones and leaves out a portion. Of approximately 230,000 clones in the sample, around 88% were seen once. The specimen was peripheral blood. The receptor source for this set is a young woman with COVID-19, enrolled during active disease.

V usage is TRBV18 and J usage is TRBJ2-5, with a tentative D call TRBD1 (6 bases). The CDR3 is 14 residues long. Germline V lookup: CDR1 KGHSH, CDR2 LQKENI. V was shortened by 3 bases and J by 4 bases, with 12 bases between the two germline ends. This chain's CDR3 is CASSPVGHSETQYF. The CDR3, as DNA: TGTGCCAGCTCACCGGTGGGACACTCAGAGACCCAGTACTTC.

The chain combines TRBV6-4 with TRBJ2-1, with 9 bases lining up with TRBD2. The V gene end was trimmed by 2 bases and the J gene end by 8 bases; junction bases not matched to a gene: 7. There are 15 residues in the CDR3. The germline CDR1 and CDR2 sequences are MRHNA and SNTAGT. The CDR3 DNA is TGTGCCAGCAGTGACGCCCCGGGACTAGCCCATGAGCAGTTCTTC. This encodes CASSDAPGLAHEQFF.

This clone was detected once. The DNA for the CDR3 is TGCGCCAGCAGATCACAGGGTGATGGCTACACCTTC. It translates to CASRSQGDGYTF. V gene TRBV10-2 combines with J gene TRBJ1-2; D possibly corresponds to TRBD1 (6 bases). This CDR3 is 12 amino acids long. Germline values: CDR1 WSHSY, CDR2 SAAADI. V lost 6 bases and J 6 bases, leaving 11 bases between the germline ends.

The chain carries TRBV7-9 and TRBJ2-7, with 12 bases fitting TRBD1. Unmatched junction bases numbered 5, after V lost 6 bases and J lost 5 bases. CDR3 length: 14 amino acids. CDR1 and CDR2 from the germline V gene are SEHNR and FQNEAQ (reference sequence). The CDR3 here is CASSPGQGAHEQYF. In DNA, the CDR3 is TGTGCCAGCAGTCCGGGACAGGGGGCCCACGAGCAGTACTTC. Combining the CDR3 with reference TRBV7-9 and TRBJ2-7 gives the whole variable domain DTGVSQNPRHKITKRGQNVTFRCDPISEHNRLYWYRQTLGQGPEFLTYFQNEAQLEKSRLLSDRFSAERPKGSFSTLEIQRTEQGDSAMYLCASSPGQGAHEQYFGPGTRLTVT.

CDR3 nucleotide sequence: TGTGCCTTTTACGGGGGGTTGACAGTCGGGGAGCTGTTTTTT. Residues: CAFYGGLTVGELFF. The chain combines TRBV30 with TRBJ2-2; 7 bases are a match to TRBD2. Unmatched junction bases numbered 12, after V lost 7 bases and J lost 7 bases. Per the germline V gene, CDR1 is GTSNPN and CDR2 is SVGIG (reference sequence). The CDR3 spans 14 residues.

V usage is TRBV5-1 and J usage is TRBJ1-5; no reliable D call. V lost 0 bases to trimming and J lost 0 bases, with 10 bases between them. The V gene's germline CDR1 is SGHRS and CDR2 YFSETQ. This CDR3 has 16 residues. The CDR3 DNA reads TGCGCCAGCAGCTTGGACAGTCCGTATAGCAATCAGCCCCAGCATTTT. It codes for CASSLDSPYSNQPQHF.

This clone showed up just once. V and J are TRBV12-3 or TRBV12-4 and TRBJ1-2, with D hard to call. This CDR3 is built from 11 residues. V shed 6 bases and J shed 8 bases, with 10 bases lying between them. The CDR3 DNA is TGTGCCAGCAGCCCGACCGGGGGCTACACCTTC. It yields the protein CASSPTGGYTF.

DNA of the CDR3: TGCGCCAGCAGCCAGGCCGGGACAGGGGGGAATGAGCAGTTCTTC. Encoded protein: CASSQAGTGGNEQFF. V usage is TRBV4-3 and J usage is TRBJ2-1; 11 bases are shared with TRBD1. The germline V gene encodes CDR1 LGHNA and CDR2 YSLEER. CDR3 size: 15 residues. The trim removed 3 bases at V and 7 bases at J, leaving 5 bases unmatched.

The CDR3, as DNA: TGTGCCAGCAGCTTGGAACTAGCGGGAGGCTACAATGAGCAGTTCTTC. It encodes CASSLELAGGYNEQFF. The chain employs TRBV5-5 and TRBJ2-1, with 12 bases that match TRBD2. The CDR3 spans 16 residues. V was pared by 0 bases and J by 3 bases, with 1 base of the junction left unmatched. Germline CDR1 and CDR2: SGHKS and YYEKEE (reference sequence). Full variable domain (missing parts from reference TRBV5-5 and TRBJ2-1): DAGVTQSPTHLIKTRGQQVTLRCSPISGHKSVSWYQQVLGQGPQFIFQYYEKEERGRGNFPDRFSARQFPNYSSELNVNALLLGDSALYLCASSLELAGGYNEQFFGPGTRLTVL.

There are a few counts of this clone. V gene TRBV5-6 combines with J gene TRBJ1-5; D is unclear. V lost 2 bases to trimming and J lost 4 bases, with 7 bases between them. Germline CDR1 reads SGHDT; CDR2 reads YYEEEE. This CDR3 is built from 13 residues. CDR3: CASSFAGNQPQHF. As DNA, the CDR3 is TGTGCCAGCAGCTTTGCGGGGAATCAGCCCCAGCATTTT.

The genes are TRBV7-2 and TRBJ2-7; D may be TRBD1 (5 bases). The V and J ends lost 5 bases and 5 bases respectively, with 19 bases between them. This CDR3 comprises 15 residues. Looked up from germline, CDR1 is SGHTA and CDR2 is FQGNSA. The CDR3 protein is CASSLQGYISDEQYF. The CDR3 nucleotides are TGTGCCAGCAGCCTGCAGGGATATATCTCGGACGAGCAGTACTTC.

Only a few counts were recorded for this clone. V usage is TRBV4-3 and J usage is TRBJ2-1; no clear D. Germline CDR1 reads LGHNA; CDR2 reads YSLEER. This CDR3 spans 14 amino acids. The V and J ends lost 0 bases and 9 bases respectively, with 12 bases between them. The CDR3 nucleotides read TGCGCCAGCAGCCAAGATACGGGTATAAGTGAGCAGTTCTTC. Protein product: CASSQDTGISEQFF.

The gene calls are TRBV12-2 and TRBJ1-1. TRBV12-2 is noted as a pseudogene. The CDR3 contains 19 residues. CDR3 protein: CASRLAGAQRGYMNTEAFF. CDR3 DNA: TGTGCAAGTCGCTTAGCGGGAGCACAGAGAGGGTACATGAACACTGAAGCTTTCTTT.

The chain has TRBV29-1 and TRBJ2-7, with D perhaps matching TRBD2 (6 bases). Looked up from germline, CDR1 is SQVTM and CDR2 is ANQGSEA. The V end lost 1 base, the J end lost 2 bases, and 9 bases lay between the germline ends. The CDR3 totals 13 residues. CDR3 in amino acids: CSVEGGVPYEQYF. CDR3 coding DNA: TGCAGCGTTGAAGGGGGGGTCCCCTACGAGCAGTACTTC.

This chain joins TRBV24-1 and TRBJ2-5, with a weak D call TRBD2 (6 bases). Germline V CDR1 and CDR2: KGHDR, SFDVKD. With 4 bases removed from V and 5 bases from J, the gap between germline ends came to 13 bases. The CDR3 contains 14 residues. Here the CDR3 reads CATSDPDGGETQYF. The CDR3 nucleotides are TGTGCCACCAGTGACCCGGATGGAGGGGAGACCCAGTACTTC.

The chain employs TRBV19 and TRBJ1-1; 7 bases agree with TRBD1. J lost 1 base, V lost 6 bases, and 5 bases had no gene match. In germline, CDR1 is LNHDA, CDR2 SQIVND (reference sequence). The CDR3 covers 14 residues. The CDR3 nucleotides read TGTGCCAGTAGCCGACGACAGGGGAACACTGAAGCTTTCTTT. It is translated as CASSRRQGNTEAFF.

This chain joins TRBV9 and TRBJ1-2; 10 bases match TRBD1. Germline-derived CDR1 and CDR2 are SGDLS and YYNGEE. V was clipped by 4 bases and J by 7 bases; unmatched bases: 13. The CDR3 runs 16 residues. The CDR3 region has the DNA TGTGCCAGCAGCCGGCCTAGGACAGGGGGTATCAGTGGCTACACCTTC. It translates to CASSRPRTGGISGYTF.

The chain couples TRBV29-1 to TRBJ2-7; D is unclear. Germline CDR1 SQVTM, CDR2 ANQGSEA. The CDR3 is 16 residues long. V lost 1 base and J 3 bases, leaving 19 bases between the germline ends. The CDR3 bases are TGCAGCGTTGAAGTACGTGCGGCGAACCCCCACTACGAGCAGTACTTC. It codes for CSVEVRAANPHYEQYF.

The chain recombines TRBV27 with TRBJ1-2; TRBD1 agrees at 9 bases. The germline gives CDR1 MNHEY, CDR2 SMNVEV (reference sequence). The CDR3 extends over 13 amino acids. Trimming took 4 bases from V and 4 from J; bases not matched to a gene: 1. Here the CDR3 reads CASSSGQGYGYTF. As DNA, the CDR3 is TGTGCCAGCAGTTCGGGACAGGGCTATGGCTACACCTTC.

The CDR3 nucleotides are TGTGCCAGCAGCGCAGAACCCCCGCGACGGGGGTACAATGAGCAGTTCTTC. Its protein is CASSAEPPRRGYNEQFF. This chain uses TRBV9 with TRBJ2-1; TRBD2 is a possible D gene (6 bases). This CDR3 contains 17 residues. Germline V gene sequence: CDR1 SGDLS, CDR2 YYNGEE. Trimming removed 3 bases from V and 4 bases from J, with 20 bases in between.

The chain is built from TRBV11-2 and TRBJ1-2, with no clear D. Trimming removed 1 base from V and 0 bases from J, with 9 bases in between. CDR3 length equals 15 residues. The germline gives CDR1 SGHAT, CDR2 FQNNGV. CDR3 bases: TGTGCCAGCAGCTTAGTCCCGGGGACTAACTATGGCTACACCTTC. Protein product: CASSLVPGTNYGYTF.

About this clone itself: A junction end diverges from the germline sequence, so it may reflect a read error. The rearrangement joins TRBV7-2 to TRBJ1-2; 7 bases map to TRBD1. The germline V gene encodes CDR1 SGHTA and CDR2 FQGNSA. This CDR3 has 15 amino acids. This CDR3 reads CASSLSSGRGEKFNF. CDR3 coding DNA: TGTGCCAGCAGCCTAAGTTCGGGCAGGGGGGAGAAATTCAATTTC.

This rearrangement joins TRBV28 to TRBJ2-5; 16 nucleotides match TRBD2. Germline V lookup: CDR1 MDHEN, CDR2 SYDVKM. Trimming cost V 2 bases and J 5 bases; bases outside gene matches: 17. CDR3 length: 21 amino acids. The CDR3 sequence: CASSLDFGTSGGVTLLETQYF. The CDR3 DNA follows: TGTGCCAGCAGTTTAGACTTCGGGACTAGCGGGGGGGTTACCCTACTGGAGACCCAGTACTTC.

This clone has just one count. The chain recombines TRBV12-3 or TRBV12-4 with TRBJ2-7; D gene unclear. With 6 bases removed from V and 2 bases from J, the gap between germline ends came to 8 bases. The CDR3 has 12 amino acids. CDR3 nucleotide sequence: TGTGCCAGCAGCCCAAGCCCCTACGAGCAGTACTTC. Its translation: CASSPSPYEQYF.

The rearrangement joins TRBV4-1 to TRBJ1-4; the match to TRBD1 covers 10 bases. This CDR3 is built from 17 residues. CDR1 and CDR2 (germline): MGHRA, YSYEKL. The J segment lost 5 bases and the V segment lost 1 base, leaving 7 bases of the junction unmatched. CDR3 in DNA: TGCGCCAGCAGCCAAGGACTATTGGACAGGGGGAATGAAAAACTGTTTTTT. It translates to CASSQGLLDRGNEKLFF.

This clone came up once. The gene calls are TRBV5-4 and TRBJ1-6; no reliable D call. Trimming took off 4 bases at V and 17 bases at J, with 19 bases between the two ends. In germline, CDR1 is SGHNT, CDR2 YYREEE (reference sequence). The CDR3 runs to 13 residues. The CDR3 spells CASSHPDRGSVHF. CDR3 nucleotide sequence: TGTGCCAGCAGCCATCCCGACCGGGGTAGTGTCCACTTT.

V gene TRBV27 combines with J gene TRBJ2-1, with 10 bases that match TRBD2. CDR1 MNHEY and CDR2 SMNVEV come from the germline V gene (reference sequence). Trimming removed 0 bases from V and 1 base from J; junction bases left unmatched: 6. This CDR3 has 18 amino acids. The CDR3 loop reads CASSLSEAGGPSYNEQFF. The CDR3 region has the DNA TGTGCCAGCAGTTTATCGGAAGCGGGGGGGCCGTCCTACAATGAGCAGTTCTTC.

This clone showed up just a few times. The gene calls are TRBV4-3 and TRBJ2-3, with TRBD2 identical over 7 bases. CDR1 and CDR2 from the germline V gene are LGHNA and YSLEER. The CDR3 runs 17 residues. Germline trimming cut 0 bases from V and 3 bases from J; bases unmatched to any gene: 9. CDR3 amino acids: CASSQDPGPGGTDTQYF. CDR3 in DNA: TGCGCCAGCAGCCAAGACCCGGGCCCCGGGGGGACAGATACGCAGTATTTT.